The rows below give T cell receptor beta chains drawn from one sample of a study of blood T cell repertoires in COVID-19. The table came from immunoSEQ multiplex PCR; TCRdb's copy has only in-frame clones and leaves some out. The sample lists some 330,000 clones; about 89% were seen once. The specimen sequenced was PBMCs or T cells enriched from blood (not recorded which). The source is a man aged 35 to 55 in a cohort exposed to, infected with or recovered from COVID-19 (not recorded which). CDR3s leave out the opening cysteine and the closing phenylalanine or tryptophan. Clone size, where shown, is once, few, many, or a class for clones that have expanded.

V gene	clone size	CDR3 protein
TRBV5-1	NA	ASRPGLALGYEQY
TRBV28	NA	VTTERENTEAF
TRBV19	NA	ASTKGITEAF
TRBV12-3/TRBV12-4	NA	ASSRSSYNEQF
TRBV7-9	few	ASSLGAGGYEQY
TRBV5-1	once	ASSLGHGPWGGNEQF
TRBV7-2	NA	ASSLGGRNYGYT
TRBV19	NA	ASSTKRTPNEKLF
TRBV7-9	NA	ASSPISGRTNTGELF
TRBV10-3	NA	AISVRGDEAF
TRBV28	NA	ASSLGQGVYEQY
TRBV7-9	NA	ASSLGVGGETQY
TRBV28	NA	ASNFPGQSYEQY
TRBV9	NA	ASSVDGRMMYEQF
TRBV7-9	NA	ASSLAGGGDTQY
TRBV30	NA	AWSDRLMNTEAF
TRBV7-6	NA	ASSSGQGEYEQY
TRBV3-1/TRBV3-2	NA	ASSQDLLAGEETQY
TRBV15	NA	ATSRDSGTGSPGANVLT
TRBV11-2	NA	ASSSLRGGEQERGYT
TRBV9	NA	ASSSQNYGYT
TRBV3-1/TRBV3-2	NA	ASSGGQGGLGYT
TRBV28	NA	ASRGGAGGQETQY
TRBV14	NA	ASSPRLGDTQY
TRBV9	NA	ASSSRGGLDNEQF
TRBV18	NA	ASSPNPRGSVGANVLT
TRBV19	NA	ASSIDPGGEQY
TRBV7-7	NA	ASSPLFGEGNTEAF
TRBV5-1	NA	ASSPGDVGYNEQF
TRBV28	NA	ASSLMKWGTGETEAF
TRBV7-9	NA	ASSLGTGLTGELF
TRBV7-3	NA	ASSLKAGRADEQF
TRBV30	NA	AWNRLQGAAF
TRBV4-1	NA	ASSPGLGGGTHRETQY
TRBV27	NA	ASSYAGTGYGYT
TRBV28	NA	ASRIMKGARGNQPQH
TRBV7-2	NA	ASSRPGTSGSPEQF
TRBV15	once	ATSREKRLNTDTQY
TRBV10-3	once	AISLEATDTQY
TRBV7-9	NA	ASSYLAGGPVDEQF
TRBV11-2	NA	ASSVPGLDNEQF
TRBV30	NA	VWRHRYTDTQY
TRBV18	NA	ASSQTGDQPQH